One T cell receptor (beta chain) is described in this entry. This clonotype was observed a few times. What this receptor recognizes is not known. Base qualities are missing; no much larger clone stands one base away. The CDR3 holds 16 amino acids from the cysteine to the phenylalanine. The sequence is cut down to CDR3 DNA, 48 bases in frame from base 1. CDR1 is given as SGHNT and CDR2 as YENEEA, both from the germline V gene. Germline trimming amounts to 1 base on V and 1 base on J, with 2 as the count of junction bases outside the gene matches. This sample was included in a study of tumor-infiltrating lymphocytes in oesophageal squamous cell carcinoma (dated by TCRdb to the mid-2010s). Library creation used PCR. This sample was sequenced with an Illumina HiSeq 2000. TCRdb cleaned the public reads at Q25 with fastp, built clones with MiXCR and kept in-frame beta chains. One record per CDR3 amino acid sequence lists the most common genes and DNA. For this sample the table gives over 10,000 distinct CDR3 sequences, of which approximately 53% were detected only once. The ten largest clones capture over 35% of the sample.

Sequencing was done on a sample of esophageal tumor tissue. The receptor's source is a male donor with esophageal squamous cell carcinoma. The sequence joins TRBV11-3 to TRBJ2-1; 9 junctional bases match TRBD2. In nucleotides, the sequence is TGTGCCAGCAGCTTAGGGGGACTAGCTTCCTACAATGAGCAGTTCTTC. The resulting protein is CASSLGGLASYNEQFF.